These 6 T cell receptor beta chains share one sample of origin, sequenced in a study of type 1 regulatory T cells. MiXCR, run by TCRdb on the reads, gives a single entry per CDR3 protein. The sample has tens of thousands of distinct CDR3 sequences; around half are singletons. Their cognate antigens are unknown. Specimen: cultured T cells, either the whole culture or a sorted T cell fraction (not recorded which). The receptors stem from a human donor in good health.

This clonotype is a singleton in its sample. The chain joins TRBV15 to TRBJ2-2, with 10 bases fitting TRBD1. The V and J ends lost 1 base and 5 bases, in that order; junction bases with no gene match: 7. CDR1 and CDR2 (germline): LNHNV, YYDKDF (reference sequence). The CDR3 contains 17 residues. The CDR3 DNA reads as TGTGCCACCAGCAGAGCCTGGGACAGGGGTAAAACCGGGGAGCTGTTTTTT. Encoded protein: CATSRAWDRGKTGELFF.

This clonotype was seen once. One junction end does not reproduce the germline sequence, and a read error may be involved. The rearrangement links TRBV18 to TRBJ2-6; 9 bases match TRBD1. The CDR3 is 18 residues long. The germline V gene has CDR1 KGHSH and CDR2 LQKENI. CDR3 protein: CDSSRLGTGSTGANVLTF. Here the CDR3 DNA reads TGTGACAGCTCACGACTCGGGACAGGGTCGACCGGGGCCAACGTCCTGACTTTC.

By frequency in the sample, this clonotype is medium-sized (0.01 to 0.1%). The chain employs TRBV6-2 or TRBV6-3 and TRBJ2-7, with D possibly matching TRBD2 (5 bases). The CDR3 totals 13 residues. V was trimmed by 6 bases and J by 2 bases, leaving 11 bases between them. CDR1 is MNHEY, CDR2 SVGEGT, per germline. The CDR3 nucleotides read TGTGCCAGCAGAAGAACGGGGACCTACGAGCAGTACTTC. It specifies CASRRTGTYEQYF.

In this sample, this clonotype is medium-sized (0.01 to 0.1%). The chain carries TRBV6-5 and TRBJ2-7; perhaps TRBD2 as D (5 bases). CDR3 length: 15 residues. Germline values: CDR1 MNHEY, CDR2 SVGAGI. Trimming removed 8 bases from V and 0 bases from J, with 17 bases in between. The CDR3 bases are TGTGCCAGCCATCCGAGAGGGTTAAGCTCCTACGAGCAGTACTTC. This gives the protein CASHPRGLSSYEQYF.

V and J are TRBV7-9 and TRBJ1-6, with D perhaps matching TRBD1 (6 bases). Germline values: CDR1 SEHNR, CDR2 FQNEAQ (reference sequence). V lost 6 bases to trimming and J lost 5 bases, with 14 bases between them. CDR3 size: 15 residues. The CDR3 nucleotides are TGTGCCAGCAGGAAATGGACAGACCATAATTCACCCCTCCACTTT. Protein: CASRKWTDHNSPLHF.

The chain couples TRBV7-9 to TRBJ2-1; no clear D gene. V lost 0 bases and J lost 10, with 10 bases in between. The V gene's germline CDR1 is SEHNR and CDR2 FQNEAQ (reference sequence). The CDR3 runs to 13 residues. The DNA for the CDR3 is TGTGCCAGCAGCTTAGCAGGCGCCCCGGAGCAGTTCTTC. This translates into CASSLAGAPEQFF. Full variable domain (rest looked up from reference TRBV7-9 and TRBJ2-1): DTGVSQNPRHKITKRGQNVTFRCDPISEHNRLYWYRQTLGQGPEFLTYFQNEAQLEKSRLLSDRFSAERPKGSFSTLEIQRTEQGDSAMYLCASSLAGAPEQFFGPGTRLTVL.